This entry features one T cell receptor beta chain sequence. This clonotype was counted ten times or more. Its antigen is not yet known. No base quality values were provided; no much bigger clone lies one nucleotide off. The CDR3 covers 15 residues, taking in both the cysteine and the phenylalanine. The retained sequence is limited to the CDR3, 45 bases, with the frame set at the first base. Via the germline V gene, CDR1 is SQVTM and CDR2 ANQGSEA. The V end gives up 3 bases and the J end 8 bases, leaving 11 bases in the junction not matched to a gene. Only healthy Caucasian donors were included. Three pairs of female monozygotic twins, all aged roughly 18 to 29 years, were included in the twin cohort. RNA for TCR libraries was isolated from peripheral blood mononuclear cells. This entry comes from a study of identical twins listed by TCRdb under 2016. For the study in its entirety: To test whether fetal clonotypes persist, this study deep-sequenced TCR alpha and beta repertoires from monozygotic twins, from unrelated adults of various ages, and from cord blood. To rule out contamination, replicate twin experiments were performed at different times with different library preparation protocols.

Receptors were amplified or captured by 5' RACE. The data were produced on an Illumina HiSeq 2000. A universal primer binding site was introduced by template switching, and a unique molecular identifier was present in the final cDNA, enabling accurate counting of TCR cDNA molecules. Specific primers in the conserved constant-segment region were used to synthesize first-strand cDNA for TCR alpha and beta chains. To control for contamination, each cDNA library was double barcoded with a SMART-Mk sample barcode plus Illumina barcodes. TruSeq adapter sequences and Illumina sample barcodes were added in two successive PCR steps. TCR alpha and beta cDNA libraries were sequenced on the Illumina HiSeq platform with custom primers. Concerning the study's data processing: MiGEC processed the raw reads to extract unique molecular identifiers, while MiXCR was used to determine the CDR3 positions. For each individual, recombination models were inferred using an EM algorithm with the repgenHMM and IGoR tools. Shared clonotypes were analyzed with the tcR package in R, and sharing was normalized by the product of cloneset sizes. To study raw recombination free of thymic and clonal selection effects, out-of-frame nonproductive sequences were analyzed. The public reads were reprocessed in TCRdb via fastp at Q25 and MiXCR, keeping in-frame beta chains. Each record represents a unique CDR3 protein, reported with the most common genes and DNA among its rows. TCRdb's processing, not the study's, gives the V and J calls here. This sample holds hundreds of thousands of distinct CDR3 sequences; around a sixth were observed only once. The top ten clones comprise around 13% of the sample.

General study outcomes and caveats: Recombination models systematically underestimated out-of-frame TCR alpha sharing in monozygotic twins but agreed with sharing between unrelated individuals. Zero-insertion analyses could be partly confounded by invariant T cells such as MAIT and iNKT, though diverse VJ usage argued against such confounding for most clonotypes. Conclusions relied on cross-sectional statistical analysis, since the same donors could not be followed over many years. Fewer insertions were carried by abundant cord blood beta clonotypes; a weaker similar trend was observed in young adult naive repertoires, while no such trend was observed in memory repertoires. In beta out-of-frame sequences, excess twin sharing was weaker, because having fewer shared sequences lowered the signal-to-noise ratio. Out-of-frame TCR alpha sequences shared between twins showed an excess of low generation-probability sequences compared with coincidental sharing between unrelated individuals.

This same sample was also part of a study on T cells expressing NK-cell markers. The second study reports: Three sorted T-cell subsets (CD3+CD56+NKG2C+, CD3+CD56+NKG2C- and CD3+CD56-NKG2C+) from fewer than 10 donors had their TCR beta-chain repertoires profiled. Of the eight sequenced donors, seven were found to be HCMV-seropositive and one was found to be HCMV-seronegative. To restrict sorting to alphabetaTCR-expressing T cells, an anti-gammadeltaTCR antibody was added in several experiments. In more than 5 donors, the dominant CD3+CD56+NKG2C+ clonotypes ranked among the top 10 CD8+ clonotypes, making up about 1.0-7.5% of CD8+ T cells. Those dominant clonotypes were again the most abundant among CD3+CD56-NKG2C+ cells in a handful of donors, at about 25-60.1%. Whether the expanded NKG2C-expressing T cell clones were specific for HCMV antigens was left unclear. Randomly selected healthy volunteers, three men and five women, were used as the eight sequenced donors. A commercial ELISA kit detecting HCMV-specific IgG in serum was used to determine HCMV serostatus. For more than five donors, bulk peripheral blood T-cell repertoires were additionally sequenced from unsorted PBMC. MIGEC was used to demultiplex reads and group reads by UMI, and MiTCR was used to assemble and quantify clonotypes. Only TCR cDNA sequences supported by at least two reads were kept to exclude erroneous sequences. Downstream repertoire analysis used the tcR package, and clonotypes were matched across fractions by CDR3 nucleotide sequence plus V segment. VDJmatch was used to annotate antigen specificity against VDJdb, with one amino acid substitution in CDR3 permitted.

Sequenced material: PBMCs. The receptor's source is a woman younger than 30 in good health. The chain was built from TRBV29-1 and TRBJ2-1; 9 bases in the middle match TRBD1. The nucleotide sequence reads TGCAGCGTTGATTCGGACAGGGGCAGTTTGGATGAGCAGTTCTTC. Its translation is CSVDSDRGSLDEQFF.